The 25 T cell receptor beta chains listed next were all sequenced from one sample in a study of shared T cell receptors in the human thymus. Using immunoSEQ multiplex PCR, the repertoire was profiled, and TCRdb retains in-frame clones only, with some absent. The repertoire holds hundreds of thousands of clones, with 80% to 90% as singletons. The data were also submitted as part of a second study, on human thymus T cells.

The sample taken for sequencing was thymocytes. These receptors came from a boy in the first two years of life with a congenital heart defect.

This clone was seen a single time. The J gene is TRBJ2-6, the V gene TRBV9, with a possible D match to TRBD1 (6 bases). CDR1 and CDR2 (germline): SGDLS, YYNGEE. V gave up 3 bases and J gave up 4 bases, with 14 bases separating them. The CDR3 has 16 residues. The CDR3 bases are TGTGCCAGCAGCGGGCGACAGGTCGCCGGGGCCAACGTCCTGACTTTC. Protein: CASSGRQVAGANVLTF.

This clone occurred a few times. The chain joins TRBV25-1 to TRBJ1-6; D possibly corresponds to TRBD1 (5 bases). CDR3 length: 12 amino acids. V lost 4 bases and J 14 bases, leaving 12 bases between the germline ends. From germline, CDR1 is MGHDK and CDR2 SYGVNS. The CDR3 nucleotides are TGTGCCAGCAGTGCCAGGGAAAAGTCCCTCCACTTT. The encoded protein is CASSAREKSLHF.

This clone was observed once. The chain uses TRBV10-3 and TRBJ2-7, with D possibly TRBD1 on 5 matching bases. Trimming took off 1 base at V and 5 bases at J, with 12 bases between the two ends. The germline V gene encodes CDR1 ENHRY and CDR2 SYGVKD. The CDR3 length is 14 residues. CDR3 loop: CAISELKGLDEQYF. The CDR3 coding sequence is TGTGCCATCAGTGAGTTAAAGGGGCTCGACGAGCAGTACTTC.

The chain uses TRBV5-4 and TRBJ1-1; maybe TRBD1 (6 bases). CDR3 length: 15 amino acids. CDR1 and CDR2 from the germline V gene are SGHNT and YYREEE (reference sequence). Trimming left V 1 base short and J 6 bases short, with 16 bases between. The CDR3 region is CASSLLRGRGAEAFF. The CDR3, as DNA: TGTGCCAGCAGCTTGCTCAGGGGAAGGGGCGCTGAAGCTTTCTTT.

This clone was detected only once. V is TRBV4-3 and J is TRBJ1-1; 7 positions agree with TRBD1. V lost 1 base and J lost 3; bases outside the gene matches: 14. The CDR3 is 18 residues long. Germline V gene data show CDR1 as LGHNA and CDR2 as YSLEER. The CDR3 region is CASSQVLTGDPGDTEAFF. The CDR3 region has the DNA TGCGCCAGCAGCCAAGTACTAACAGGGGATCCAGGGGACACTGAAGCTTTCTTT.

The rearrangement uses TRBV9 and TRBJ1-1; unclear D gene. V was pared by 0 bases and J by 0 bases, with 15 bases between. CDR3 length equals 17 residues. Germline V gene sequence: CDR1 SGDLS, CDR2 YYNGEE. CDR3 DNA sequence: TGTGCCAGCAGCGTAGTGCGGCTGGAGGCAATGAACACTGAAGCTTTCTTT. It encodes CASSVVRLEAMNTEAFF.

The chain uses TRBV4-3 and TRBJ2-7; TRBD2 agrees at 10 bases. The CDR3 is 15 residues long. The ends lost 4 bases at V and 5 bases at J; junction bases unmatched: 8. CDR1 is LGHNA, CDR2 YSLEER, per germline. The CDR3 nucleotides are TGCGCCAGCAGCCTAAAAGCGGGGGGGCCGGACGAGCAGTACTTC. Residues: CASSLKAGGPDEQYF.

V is TRBV29-1 and J is TRBJ2-3; D may be TRBD2 (6 bases). The ends were cut back, 4 bases at V and 0 bases at J, with 14 bases in the middle. The CDR3 runs 15 residues. Germline V gene sequence: CDR1 SQVTM, CDR2 ANQGSEA. CDR3: CSVVPGALSTDTQYF. The CDR3 nucleotides are TGCAGCGTTGTCCCGGGAGCGCTGAGCACAGATACGCAGTATTTT.

This CDR3 reads CASSQDIDEQYF. Written as DNA, the CDR3 is TGTGCCAGCAGCCAAGATATCGACGAGCAGTACTTC. This rearrangement joins TRBV14 to TRBJ2-7, with no clear D. Germline V gene sequence: CDR1 SGHDN, CDR2 FVKESK. The length of the CDR3 is 12 residues. V was trimmed by 0 bases and J by 5 bases, leaving 5 bases between them.

The chain's CDR3 is CASSYCHLRSRTGVETQYF. The DNA of the CDR3 is TGTGCCAGCAGTTACTGCCACCTCAGGAGTAGGACAGGGGTAGAGACCCAGTACTTC. This chain uses TRBV6-9 with TRBJ2-5; 9 nucleotides line up with TRBD1. With 3 bases clipped from V and 4 bases from J, the junction kept 18 bases outside the gene matches. The CDR3 runs to 19 residues. In germline, CDR1 is MNHGY, CDR2 SVAAGI.

The V and J genes are TRBV18 and TRBJ1-1; 11 bases match TRBD1. CDR3 length equals 15 residues. Germline CDR1 is KGHSH and CDR2 is LQKENI. V lost 4 bases and J lost 5; bases outside the gene matches: 6. The CDR3 DNA reads as TGTGCCAGCTCACGGGGGACAGGGGGTCGAACTGAAGCTTTCTTT. The encoded protein is CASSRGTGGRTEAFF.

The chain links TRBV7-9 to TRBJ2-2, with D maybe TRBD2 (6 bases). CDR1 and CDR2 from the germline V gene are SEHNR and FQNEAQ (reference sequence). Deletions cut 1 base from V and 6 bases from J, with 12 bases between. This CDR3 is 15 amino acids long. This chain's CDR3 is CASSLGFGRPGELFF. Written as DNA, the CDR3 is TGTGCCAGCAGCTTAGGCTTCGGGAGACCCGGGGAGCTGTTTTTT. The complete variable domain, with remaining parts taken from reference TRBV7-9 and TRBJ2-2, reads DTGVSQNPRHKITKRGQNVTFRCDPISEHNRLYWYRQTLGQGPEFLTYFQNEAQLEKSRLLSDRFSAERPKGSFSTLEIQRTEQGDSAMYLCASSLGFGRPGELFFGEGSRLTVL.

The chain links TRBV2 to TRBJ1-1; 7 bases map to TRBD1. The CDR3 is 16 residues long. J gave up 2 bases and V 7 bases, and 13 bases lay outside the gene matches. Germline V lookup: CDR1 SNHLY, CDR2 FYNNEI. Written as DNA, the CDR3 is TGTGCCAGCAAAGTCTTCTGGACAGGAGAAAACACTGAAGCTTTCTTT. This codes for CASKVFWTGENTEAFF.

V is TRBV4-3 and J is TRBJ1-5; possible D gene TRBD1, 6 bases. CDR3 size: 14 residues. The germline V gene has CDR1 LGHNA and CDR2 YSLEER. The ends were cut back, 4 bases at V and 8 bases at J, with 15 bases in the middle. The CDR3 sequence: CASSPRDGDKPQHF. The CDR3 nucleotides are TGCGCCAGCAGCCCTCGGGACGGGGACAAGCCCCAGCATTTT.

As regards this clone: Other DNA sequences from this sample encode an identical CDR3 as well. The chain has TRBV4-3 and TRBJ1-5, with D perhaps matching TRBD1 (6 bases). Per the germline V gene, CDR1 is LGHNA and CDR2 is YSLEER. The V and J ends lost 0 bases and 0 bases respectively, with 9 bases between them. This CDR3 is 16 amino acids long. As DNA, the CDR3 is TGCGCCAGCAGCCAAGATCGGGGGGCTAGCAATCAGCCCCAGCATTTT. It codes for CASSQDRGASNQPQHF.

This chain links TRBV4-3 with TRBJ2-4; 11 bases line up with TRBD2. V shed 0 bases, J shed 0 bases, and the junction held 10 bases outside the gene matches. Germline CDR1 and CDR2: LGHNA and YSLEER. CDR3 length: 20 residues. CDR3 residues: CASSQDQLAGDLKAKNIQYF. CDR3 DNA sequence: TGCGCCAGCAGCCAAGACCAACTAGCGGGAGACCTAAAAGCCAAAAACATTCAGTACTTC.

This sequence joins TRBV4-2 and TRBJ2-7; no definite D call. The V and J ends lost 4 bases and 6 bases respectively, with 13 bases between them. The CDR3 runs 13 residues. The germline V gene has CDR1 LGHNA and CDR2 YNFKEQ. Here the CDR3 DNA reads TGTGCCAGCAGCCTCCTTCCCGGGTTCGAGCAGTACTTC. Its translation is CASSLLPGFEQYF.

The rearrangement uses TRBV5-1 and TRBJ1-2, with D possibly matching TRBD1 (6 bases). Trimming removed 0 bases at V and 4 bases at J, with 10 bases between. This CDR3 is built from 14 residues. CDR1 is SGHRS and CDR2 is YFSETQ in the germline V gene. CDR3 region: CASSLGGGLYGYTF. In DNA, the CDR3 is TGCGCCAGCAGCTTGGGCGGGGGGCTCTATGGCTACACCTTC.

This chain uses TRBV4-3 with TRBJ2-2; 9 nucleotides agree with TRBD1. The V segment lost 4 bases and the J segment 5 bases; nucleotides outside the gene matches: 5. CDR1 LGHNA and CDR2 YSLEER come from the germline V gene. The CDR3 has 15 amino acids. CDR3 in DNA: TGCGCCAGCAGCCTCGGACAGGGGCGGACCGGGGAGCTGTTTTTT. Its protein is CASSLGQGRTGELFF.

The chain has TRBV28 and TRBJ2-7, with 8 nucleotides matching TRBD2. The CDR3 has 16 amino acids. Trimming at V came to 5 bases and at J to 0 bases, leaving 9 bases not matched to a gene. Germline loops: CDR1 MDHEN, CDR2 SYDVKM. The CDR3 is CASSITSGGSSYEQYF. CDR3 DNA sequence: TGTGCCAGCAGTATCACCAGCGGGGGAAGCTCCTACGAGCAGTACTTC.

The rearrangement joins TRBV18 to TRBJ2-3, with TRBD2 identical over 7 bases. CDR1 and CDR2 from the germline V gene are KGHSH and LQKENI. The CDR3 spans 16 residues. The J segment lost 1 base and the V segment lost 2 bases, leaving 6 bases of the junction unmatched. The CDR3 DNA follows: TGTGCCAGCTCACCAGGGGGGGGATGCGGCACAGATACGCAGTATTTT. Translation: CASSPGGGCGTDTQYF.

This clone was counted only a few times. V and J are TRBV7-6 and TRBJ2-1, with TRBD2 identical over 13 bases. The germline V gene has CDR1 SGHVS and CDR2 FNYEAQ. V lost 5 bases to trimming and J lost 0 bases; unmatched junction nucleotides: 10. The CDR3 extends over 19 amino acids. CDR3 amino acids: CASSPPGTSGVSSYNEQFF. The CDR3 bases are TGTGCCAGCAGCCCCCCCGGGACTAGCGGGGTAAGCTCCTACAATGAGCAGTTCTTC.

The genes are TRBV28 and TRBJ2-7; 11 bases map to TRBD2. CDR1 and CDR2 from the germline V gene are MDHEN and SYDVKM. The CDR3 covers 17 residues. V trimming: 5 bases; J trimming: 3 bases; junction bases outside the gene matches: 12. The CDR3 DNA sequence: TGTGCCAGCAGTACAAACCCTGGACTAGCGGGCGACTACGAGCAGTACTTC. This codes for CASSTNPGLAGDYEQYF.

The chain links TRBV4-1 to TRBJ2-1; a possible D gene is TRBD1 (6 bases). V was cut by 0 bases and J by 4 bases, with 19 bases left in between. Germline lookup yields CDR1 MGHRA and CDR2 YSYEKL. This CDR3 spans 18 amino acids. The CDR3 reads CASSQDRGGPGFYNEQFF. The CDR3 nucleotides read TGCGCCAGCAGCCAAGATCGAGGGGGACCCGGGTTTTACAATGAGCAGTTCTTC.

The chain carries TRBV10-3 and TRBJ2-7, with 11 bases that match TRBD1. V shed 5 bases and J 7 bases; nucleotides not matched to a gene: 4. This CDR3 spans 13 amino acids. Per germline, CDR1 ENHRY and CDR2 SYGVKD. The CDR3 region has the DNA TGTGCCATCAGTAGGGACAGGGGGGGGGAGCAGTACTTC. The encoded protein is CAISRDRGGEQYF.